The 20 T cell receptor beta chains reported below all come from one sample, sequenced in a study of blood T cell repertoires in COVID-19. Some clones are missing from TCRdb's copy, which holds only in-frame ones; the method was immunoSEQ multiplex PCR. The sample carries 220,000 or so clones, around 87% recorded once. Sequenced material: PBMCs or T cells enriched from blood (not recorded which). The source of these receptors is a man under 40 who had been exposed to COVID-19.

The CDR3 nucleotides read TGTGCCACCAGTGGCGACAGTGACACAGATACGCAGTATTTT. It yields the protein CATSGDSDTDTQYF. This chain uses TRBV24-1 with TRBJ2-3; tentatively, D is TRBD1 (5 bases). CDR1 is KGHDR, CDR2 SFDVKD, per germline. The CDR3 contains 14 residues. The V end lost 5 bases, the J end lost 2 bases, and 10 bases lay between the germline ends.

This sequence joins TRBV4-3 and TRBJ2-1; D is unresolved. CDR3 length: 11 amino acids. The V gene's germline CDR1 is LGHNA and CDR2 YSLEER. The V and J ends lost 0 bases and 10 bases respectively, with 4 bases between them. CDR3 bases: TGCGCCAGCAGCCAAGACAGGGAGCAGTTCTTC. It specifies CASSQDREQFF.

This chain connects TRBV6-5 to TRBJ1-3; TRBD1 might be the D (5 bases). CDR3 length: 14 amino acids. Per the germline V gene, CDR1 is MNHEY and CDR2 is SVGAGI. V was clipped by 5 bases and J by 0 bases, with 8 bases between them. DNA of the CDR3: TGTGCCAGCAGTCTAGGGGCCTCTGGAAACACCATATATTTT. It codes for CASSLGASGNTIYF.

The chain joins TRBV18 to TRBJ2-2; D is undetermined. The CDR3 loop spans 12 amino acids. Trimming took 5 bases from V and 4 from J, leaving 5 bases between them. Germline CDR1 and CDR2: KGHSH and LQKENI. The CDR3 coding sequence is TGTGCCAGCTCAAAAGCCACCGGGGAGCTGTTTTTT. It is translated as CASSKATGELFF.

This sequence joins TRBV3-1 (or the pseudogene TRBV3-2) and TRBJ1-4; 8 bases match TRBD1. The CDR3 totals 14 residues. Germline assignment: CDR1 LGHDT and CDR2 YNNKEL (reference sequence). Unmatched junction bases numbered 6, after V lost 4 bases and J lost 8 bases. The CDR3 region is CASSPSNRGEKLFF. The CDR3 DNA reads TGTGCCAGCAGCCCTTCCAACAGGGGGGAAAAACTGTTTTTT.

The CDR3 is CASSLPGKETQYF. CDR3 DNA sequence: TGTGCCAGCAGCTTGCCGGGGAAGGAGACCCAGTACTTC. The V gene is TRBV5-5, the J gene TRBJ2-5, with D possibly matching TRBD2 (5 bases). V lost 1 base and J 5 bases, leaving 9 bases between the germline ends. Germline V gene data show CDR1 as SGHKS and CDR2 as YYEKEE (reference sequence). The length of the CDR3 is 13 residues. The variable domain in full, completed from reference TRBV5-5 and TRBJ2-5, reads DAGVTQSPTHLIKTRGQQVTLRCSPISGHKSVSWYQQVLGQGPQFIFQYYEKEERGRGNFPDRFSARQFPNYSSELNVNALLLGDSALYLCASSLPGKETQYFGPGTRLLVL.

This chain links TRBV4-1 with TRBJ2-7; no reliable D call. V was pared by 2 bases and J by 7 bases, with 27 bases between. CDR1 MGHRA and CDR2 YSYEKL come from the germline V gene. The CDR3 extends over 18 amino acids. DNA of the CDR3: TGCGCCAGCAGCCAATATTGGTTGTCTTCCCGAGATGCCGGGGAGCAGTACTTC. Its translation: CASSQYWLSSRDAGEQYF.

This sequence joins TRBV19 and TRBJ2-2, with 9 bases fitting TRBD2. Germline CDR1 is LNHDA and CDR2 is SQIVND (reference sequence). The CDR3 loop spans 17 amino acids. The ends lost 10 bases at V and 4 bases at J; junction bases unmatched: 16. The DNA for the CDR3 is TGTGCCACAAAGGAGATGGCGGGGGGGCTGGGCACCGGGGAGCTGTTTTTT. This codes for CATKEMAGGLGTGELFF.

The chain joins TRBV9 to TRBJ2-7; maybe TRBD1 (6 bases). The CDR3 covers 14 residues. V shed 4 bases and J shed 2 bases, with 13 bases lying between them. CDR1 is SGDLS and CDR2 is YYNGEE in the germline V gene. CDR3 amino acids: CASSLQGGPYEQYF. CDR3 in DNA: TGTGCCAGCAGCCTACAGGGCGGTCCCTACGAGCAGTACTTC. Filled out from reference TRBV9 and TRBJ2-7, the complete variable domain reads DSGVTQTPKHLITATGQRVTLRCSPRSGDLSVYWYQQSLDQGLQFLIQYYNGEERAKGNILERFSAQQFPDLHSELNLSSLELGDSALYFCASSLQGGPYEQYFGPGTRLTVT.

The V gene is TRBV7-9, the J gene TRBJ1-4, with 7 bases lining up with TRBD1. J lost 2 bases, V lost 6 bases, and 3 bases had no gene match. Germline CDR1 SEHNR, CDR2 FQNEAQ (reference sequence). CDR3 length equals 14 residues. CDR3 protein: CASRLQGTNEKLFF. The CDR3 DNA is TGTGCCAGCAGACTACAGGGGACTAATGAAAAACTGTTTTTT.

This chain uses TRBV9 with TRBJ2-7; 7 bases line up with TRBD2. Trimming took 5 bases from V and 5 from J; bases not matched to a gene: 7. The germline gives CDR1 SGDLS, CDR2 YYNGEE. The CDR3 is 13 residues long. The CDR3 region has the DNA TGTGCCAGCAGTTCGAGCGCGGGGGACGAGCAGTACTTC. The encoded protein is CASSSSAGDEQYF.

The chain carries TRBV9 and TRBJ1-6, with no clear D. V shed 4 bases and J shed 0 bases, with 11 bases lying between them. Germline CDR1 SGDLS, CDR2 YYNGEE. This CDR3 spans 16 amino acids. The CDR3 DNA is TGTGCCAGCAGCCCCCCCGGCGGCTCCTATAATTCACCCCTCCACTTT. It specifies CASSPPGGSYNSPLHF.

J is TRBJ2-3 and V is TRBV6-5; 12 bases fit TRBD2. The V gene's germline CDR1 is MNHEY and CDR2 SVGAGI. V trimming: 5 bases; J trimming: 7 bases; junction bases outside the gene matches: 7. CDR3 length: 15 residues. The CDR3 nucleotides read TGTGCCAGCAGTACAGCGGGACTAGCGGGTTATACGCAGTATTTT. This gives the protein CASSTAGLAGYTQYF.

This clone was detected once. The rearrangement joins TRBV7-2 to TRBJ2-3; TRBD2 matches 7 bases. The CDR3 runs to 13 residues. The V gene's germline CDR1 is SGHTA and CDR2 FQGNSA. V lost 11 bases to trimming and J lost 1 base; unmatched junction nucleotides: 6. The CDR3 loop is CAGAGVRTDTQYF. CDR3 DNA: TGTGCCGGTGCGGGGGTCCGCACAGATACGCAGTATTTT.

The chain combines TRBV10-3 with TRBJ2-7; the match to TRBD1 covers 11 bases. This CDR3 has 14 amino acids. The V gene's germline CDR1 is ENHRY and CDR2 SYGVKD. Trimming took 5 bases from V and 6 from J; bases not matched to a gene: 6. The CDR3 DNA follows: TGTGCCATCAGTTACGGACAGGGGGCTGGCGAGCAGTACTTC. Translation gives CAISYGQGAGEQYF.

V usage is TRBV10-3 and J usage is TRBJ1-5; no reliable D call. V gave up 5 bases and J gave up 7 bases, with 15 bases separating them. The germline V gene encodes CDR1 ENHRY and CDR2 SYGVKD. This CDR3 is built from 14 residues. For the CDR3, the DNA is TGTGCCATCAGTCGAGCCGGGGATGTCCAGCCCCAGCATTTT. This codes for CAISRAGDVQPQHF.

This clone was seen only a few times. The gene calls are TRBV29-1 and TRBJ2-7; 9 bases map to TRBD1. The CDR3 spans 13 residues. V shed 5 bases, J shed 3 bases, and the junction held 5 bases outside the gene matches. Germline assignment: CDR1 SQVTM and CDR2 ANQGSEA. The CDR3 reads CSVTGGVFYEQYF. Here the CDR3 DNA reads TGCAGCGTTACAGGGGGCGTTTTCTACGAGCAGTACTTC.

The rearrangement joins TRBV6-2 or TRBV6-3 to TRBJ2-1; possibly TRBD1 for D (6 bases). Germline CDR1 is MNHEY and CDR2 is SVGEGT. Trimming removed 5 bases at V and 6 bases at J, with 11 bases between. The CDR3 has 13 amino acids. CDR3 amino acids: CASSMPGANEQFF. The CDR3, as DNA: TGTGCCAGCAGTATGCCAGGGGCCAATGAGCAGTTCTTC.

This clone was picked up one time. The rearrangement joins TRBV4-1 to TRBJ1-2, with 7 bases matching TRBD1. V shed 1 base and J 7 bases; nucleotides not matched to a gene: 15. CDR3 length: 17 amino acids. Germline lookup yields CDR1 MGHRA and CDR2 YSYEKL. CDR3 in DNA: TGCGCCAGCAGCCAAGGACCGCAGACAGGGCCACAGGGTGGCTACACCTTC. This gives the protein CASSQGPQTGPQGGYTF.

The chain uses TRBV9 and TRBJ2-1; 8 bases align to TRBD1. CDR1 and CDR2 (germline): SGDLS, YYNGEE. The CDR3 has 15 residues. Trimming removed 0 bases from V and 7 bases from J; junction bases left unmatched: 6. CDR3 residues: CASSVDPGGANEQFF. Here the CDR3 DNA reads TGTGCCAGCAGCGTAGACCCAGGGGGCGCGAATGAGCAGTTCTTC.